The 27 T cell receptor beta chains in this list originate from one sample, sequenced in a study of T cell responses to AZD1222 COVID-19 vaccine. The repertoire was sequenced with immunoSEQ multiplex PCR; TCRdb's copy has only in-frame clones and lacks some. The sample has 120,000 to 150,000 clones, roughly nine tenths seen once. The sample in question was peripheral blood, obtained 28 days after the second AZD1222 dose. The receptors were gathered from an adult who received the AZD1222 COVID-19 vaccine.

This clone was recorded a few times. The genes are TRBV4-1 and TRBJ1-2; D unresolved. From germline, CDR1 is MGHRA and CDR2 YSYEKL. This CDR3 is built from 14 residues. Trimming shortened V by 3 bases and J by 2 bases, and 10 bases separated the two germline ends. The CDR3 DNA follows: TGCGCCAGCAGCCATTTTGGGAAAAACTATGGCTACACCTTC. Protein sequence: CASSHFGKNYGYTF.

J is TRBJ1-2 and V is TRBV19; D call uncertain. Per germline, CDR1 LNHDA and CDR2 SQIVND (reference sequence). Trimming removed 5 bases at V and 4 bases at J, with 17 bases between. The CDR3 contains 15 residues. This CDR3 reads CASSSAGRRVYGYTF. The CDR3 coding sequence is TGTGCCAGTAGTTCCGCCGGACGGCGAGTCTATGGCTACACCTTC.

The chain employs TRBV27 and TRBJ2-1; D is possibly TRBD1 or TRBD2 (6 bases each). The CDR3 is made up of 14 amino acids. V lost 0 bases, J lost 9 bases, and 12 bases lay in between. From germline, CDR1 is MNHEY and CDR2 SMNVEV (reference sequence). CDR3 nucleotides: TGTGCCAGCAGTTTATCGAAGGGGGGAAGTGAGCAGTTCTTC. It specifies CASSLSKGGSEQFF.

The chain recombines TRBV29-1 with TRBJ2-7; TRBD1 agrees at 11 bases. The CDR3 runs 13 residues. Germline V lookup: CDR1 SQVTM, CDR2 ANQGSEA. After removal of 7 bases from V and 2 bases from J, the junction contained 4 bases not matched to a gene. The CDR3: CSAGTGGTYEQYF. The CDR3 DNA reads as TGCAGCGCCGGGACAGGGGGGACCTACGAGCAGTACTTC.

The chain is built from TRBV27 and TRBJ2-7; D may be TRBD1 (5 bases). In germline, CDR1 is MNHEY, CDR2 SMNVEV (reference sequence). Trimming stripped 6 bases from V and 1 base from J, with 16 bases between. The CDR3 runs 15 residues. CDR3 in DNA: TGTGCCAGCAGCCCCCGAACAGGTATTTCCTACGAGCAGTACGTC. Its translation: CASSPRTGISYEQYV.

The V call is TRBV28, the J call TRBJ2-5, with a possible D match to TRBD1 (5 bases). The CDR3 has 14 residues. The germline V gene encodes CDR1 MDHEN and CDR2 SYDVKM. Trimming stripped 3 bases from V and 5 bases from J, with 13 bases between. CDR3 DNA sequence: TGTGCCAGCAGTTTGGGCTTGGGGCTGGAGACCCAGTACTTC. This gives the protein CASSLGLGLETQYF.

The chain recombines TRBV7-8 with TRBJ1-5; unclear D gene. Deletions cut 3 bases from V and 4 bases from J, with 13 bases between. This CDR3 region has 15 residues. Germline V lookup: CDR1 SGHVS, CDR2 FQNEAQ. Written as DNA, the CDR3 is TGTGCCAGCAGCTTGGCCGCCACAATAAATCAGCCCCAGCATTTT. This encodes CASSLAATINQPQHF.

This chain connects TRBV11-1 to TRBJ1-6; D is unresolved. Germline lookup yields CDR1 SGHAT and CDR2 FQDESV (reference sequence). The CDR3 is 16 residues long. Trimming shortened V by 5 bases and J by 7 bases, and 18 bases separated the two germline ends. CDR3 nucleotide sequence: TGTGCCAGCAGCCCCGCTGGACTCGAAGCCAATTCACCCCTCCACTTT. It is translated as CASSPAGLEANSPLHF.

CDR3 sequence: CASSQDRRGEQFF. As DNA, the CDR3 is TGCGCCAGCAGCCAAGATCGGCGGGGTGAGCAGTTCTTC. This sequence joins TRBV4-1 and TRBJ2-1, with D possibly matching TRBD2 (6 bases). The CDR3 spans 13 residues. Germline values: CDR1 MGHRA, CDR2 YSYEKL. The V and J ends lost 0 bases and 9 bases respectively, with 9 bases between them.

This clone came up a few times. The genes are TRBV28 and TRBJ1-2, with 11 bases aligning to TRBD1. Losses at the gene ends were 2 bases for V and 7 bases for J; bases not matched to a gene: 12. CDR3 length: 17 residues. Germline V lookup: CDR1 MDHEN, CDR2 SYDVKM. CDR3: CASSLAGQGVGSLGYTF. CDR3 bases: TGTGCCAGCAGTTTAGCGGGACAGGGGGTTGGGTCTCTTGGCTACACCTTC.

This rearrangement joins TRBV4-3 to TRBJ1-2; D is unclear. Per germline, CDR1 LGHNA and CDR2 YSLEER. This CDR3 has 15 amino acids. V was clipped by 0 bases and J by 2 bases, with 10 bases between them. In nucleotides, the CDR3 is TGCGCCAGCAGCCAAGATCCAGCACAGAACTATGGCTACACCTTC. Protein sequence: CASSQDPAQNYGYTF.

The chain carries TRBV27 and TRBJ1-2, with D hard to call. CDR3 length equals 14 residues. Trimming stripped 6 bases from V and 0 bases from J, with 11 bases between. Germline V gene sequence: CDR1 MNHEY, CDR2 SMNVEV (reference sequence). This CDR3 reads CASSPRGANYGYTF. CDR3 coding DNA: TGTGCCAGCAGCCCCCGGGGAGCTAACTATGGCTACACCTTC.

This sequence joins TRBV18 and TRBJ2-1, with D possibly being TRBD1 (6 bases). The CDR3 is made up of 13 amino acids. V dropped 3 bases and J dropped 8 bases, with 11 bases sitting between them. Germline CDR1 and CDR2: KGHSH and LQKENI. CDR3 nucleotides: TGTGCCAGCTCACCGACCACAGGGTATGAGCAGTTCTTC. Its translation is CASSPTTGYEQFF.

This rearrangement joins TRBV4-1 to TRBJ2-7; 13 positions agree with TRBD2. J was trimmed by 4 bases and V by 4 bases; bases with no gene match: 10. The germline CDR1 and CDR2 sequences are MGHRA and YSYEKL. The CDR3 has 17 residues. CDR3 nucleotide sequence: TGCGCCAGCAGCCGAGGACTAGCGGGAGTAAATCCTTACGAGCAGTACTTC. This codes for CASSRGLAGVNPYEQYF.

About this clone itself: Within the sample, other DNA sequences also encode this same CDR3. The J gene is TRBJ1-1, the V gene TRBV3-1 (or the pseudogene TRBV3-2); possibly TRBD1 for D (5 bases). Deletions cut 6 bases from V and 1 base from J, with 9 bases between. The germline V gene has CDR1 LGHDT and CDR2 YNNKEL (reference sequence). The CDR3 is 13 residues long. The CDR3 spells CASSQGRNTEAFF. For the CDR3, the DNA is TGTGCCAGCAGTCAGGGAAGGAACACTGAAGCTTTCTTT.

The chain couples TRBV2 to TRBJ1-2, with unresolved D. Trimming took off 4 bases at V and 5 bases at J, with 11 bases between the two ends. The CDR3 has 13 residues. CDR1 SNHLY and CDR2 FYNNEI come from the germline V gene. The CDR3 here is CASSGGGLYGYTF. In nucleotides, the CDR3 is TGTGCCAGCAGTGGGGGAGGGCTATATGGCTACACCTTC.

The V gene is TRBV29-1, the J gene TRBJ1-1; D may be TRBD1 (5 bases). CDR1 and CDR2 from the germline V gene are SQVTM and ANQGSEA. CDR3 length: 14 residues. The ends were cut back, 8 bases at V and 1 base at J, with 17 bases in the middle. CDR3 sequence: CSHTAQGRNTEAFF. In DNA, the CDR3 is TGCAGCCACACGGCTCAGGGAAGGAACACTGAAGCTTTCTTT.

The rearrangement joins TRBV19 to TRBJ1-2, with 7 bases aligning to TRBD1. The trim removed 2 bases at V and 6 bases at J, leaving 9 bases unmatched. Germline lookup yields CDR1 LNHDA and CDR2 SQIVND (reference sequence). This CDR3 has 15 amino acids. The CDR3 nucleotides are TGTGCCAGTAGTATACCGGGACAGCCTTACCATGGCTACACCTTC. Translating gives CASSIPGQPYHGYTF.

This clone was detected ten times or more. This chain links TRBV27 with TRBJ2-1; 11 bases map to TRBD2. Germline assignment: CDR1 MNHEY and CDR2 SMNVEV (reference sequence). After removal of 5 bases from V and 8 bases from J, the junction contained 8 bases not matched to a gene. CDR3 length: 15 amino acids. This CDR3 reads CASSELAGVLHEQFF. The CDR3 bases are TGTGCCAGCAGTGAACTAGCGGGGGTCCTCCATGAGCAGTTCTTC.

The chain carries TRBV7-8 and TRBJ2-1, with D tentatively TRBD1 or TRBD2 (5 bases each). Germline CDR1 reads SGHVS; CDR2 reads FQNEAQ. This CDR3 is 18 amino acids long. V lost 0 bases to trimming and J lost 5 bases, with 20 bases between them. The CDR3 region is CASSLAGLWGSTDNEQFF. CDR3 nucleotides: TGTGCCAGCAGCTTAGCGGGGCTATGGGGGTCTACGGACAATGAGCAGTTCTTC.

The CDR3: CATSSPLGRTTEAFF. CDR3 nucleotides: TGTGCCACCAGCAGCCCCCTGGGTAGGACCACTGAAGCTTTCTTT. The chain has TRBV15 and TRBJ1-1; no definite D call. The V end was cut by 3 bases, the J end by 4 bases, with 15 bases between. The CDR3 is 15 residues long. CDR1 LNHNV and CDR2 YYDKDF come from the germline V gene (reference sequence).

The genes are TRBV5-6 and TRBJ1-5, with no clear D. In germline, CDR1 is SGHDT, CDR2 YYEEEE. The CDR3 loop spans 14 amino acids. V dropped 3 bases and J dropped 6 bases, with 13 bases sitting between them. Here the CDR3 reads CASSSTTPRQPQHF. For the CDR3, the DNA is TGTGCCAGCAGCTCAACCACCCCGCGTCAGCCCCAGCATTTT. Looking up the rest from reference TRBV5-6 and TRBJ1-5 gives the full variable domain: DAGVTQSPTHLIKTRGQQVTLRCSPKSGHDTVSWYQQALGQGPQFIFQYYEEEERQRGNFPDRFSGHQFPNYSSELNVNALLLGDSALYLCASSSTTPRQPQHFGDGTRLSIL.

This clone is a singleton in its sample. The chain recombines TRBV10-3 with TRBJ1-1; D perhaps matches TRBD1 (5 bases). The CDR3 covers 14 residues. Trimming cost V 2 bases and J 7 bases, with 14 bases left between them. Germline values: CDR1 ENHRY, CDR2 SYGVKD. CDR3 in DNA: TGTGCCATCAGTGAGGGAAGGGGTCGGAATGAAGCTTTCTTT. Residues: CAISEGRGRNEAFF.

This chain connects TRBV6-4 to TRBJ2-1; D could derive from TRBD1 or TRBD2 (5 bases each). V lost 4 bases, J lost 11 bases, and 18 bases lay in between. This CDR3 is 14 amino acids long. Looked up from germline, CDR1 is MRHNA and CDR2 is SNTAGT. CDR3 sequence reads: CASSASPGSGQQFF. The CDR3 region has the DNA TGTGCCAGCAGTGCATCGCCGGGCTCGGGACAGCAGTTCTTC.

The chain employs TRBV19 and TRBJ1-4; D gene unclear. V was cut by 6 bases and J by 5 bases, with 19 bases left in between. CDR3 length: 16 residues. Germline V gives CDR1 LNHDA, CDR2 SQIVND (reference sequence). In nucleotides, the CDR3 is TGTGCCAGTAGCATCGGACGGTCCGTTGCGAATGAAAAACTGTTTTTT. Its translation is CASSIGRSVANEKLFF.

The rearrangement joins TRBV14 to TRBJ2-2; D assignment may be TRBD1 or TRBD2 (6 bases each). This CDR3 contains 15 residues. Germline CDR1 and CDR2: SGHDN and FVKESK. Trimming took off 0 bases at V and 6 bases at J, with 11 bases between the two ends. This CDR3 is CASSQDWGAAGELFF. CDR3 nucleotides: TGTGCCAGCAGCCAAGATTGGGGGGCGGCCGGGGAGCTGTTTTTT. The variable domain in full, completed from reference TRBV14 and TRBJ2-2, reads EAGVTQFPSHSVIEKGQTVTLRCDPISGHDNLYWYRRVMGKEIKFLLHFVKESKQDESGMPNNRFLAERTGGTYSTLKVQPAELEDSGVYFCASSQDWGAAGELFFGEGSRLTVL.

This rearrangement joins TRBV9 to TRBJ1-1, with D perhaps matching TRBD1 (5 bases). This CDR3 region has 13 residues. Germline CDR1 SGDLS, CDR2 YYNGEE. Trimming removed 0 bases from V and 5 bases from J, with 8 bases in between. The DNA of the CDR3 is TGTGCCAGCAGCGTAGATGGGGGAACTGAAGCTTTCTTT. Translating gives CASSVDGGTEAFF.